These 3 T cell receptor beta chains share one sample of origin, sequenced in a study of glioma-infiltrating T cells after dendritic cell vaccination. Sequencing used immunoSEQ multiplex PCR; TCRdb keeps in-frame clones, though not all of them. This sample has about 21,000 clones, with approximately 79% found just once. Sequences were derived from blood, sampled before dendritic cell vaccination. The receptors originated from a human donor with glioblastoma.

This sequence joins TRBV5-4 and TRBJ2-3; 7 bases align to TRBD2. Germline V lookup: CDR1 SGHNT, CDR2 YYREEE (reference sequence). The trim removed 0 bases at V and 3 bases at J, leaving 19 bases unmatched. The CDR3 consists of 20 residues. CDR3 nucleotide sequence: TGTGCCAGCAGCTTGGCCGGGTTCCTTAGCGCGGGAGAGTTGACAGATACGCAGTATTTT. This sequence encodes CASSLAGFLSAGELTDTQYF.

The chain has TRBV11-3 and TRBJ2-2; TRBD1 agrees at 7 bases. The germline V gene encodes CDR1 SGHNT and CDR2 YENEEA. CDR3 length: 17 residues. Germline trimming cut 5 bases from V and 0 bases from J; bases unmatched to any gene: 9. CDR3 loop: CASSALTGVANTGELFF. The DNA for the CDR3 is TGTGCCAGCAGCGCCTTAACAGGGGTAGCGAACACCGGGGAGCTGTTTTTT.

The CDR3 spells CSVEDFWGQGAIDTQYF. CDR3 nucleotide sequence: TGCAGCGTTGAAGATTTTTGGGGACAGGGGGCTATAGATACGCAGTATTTT. The V and J genes are TRBV29-1 and TRBJ2-3, with 12 positions matching TRBD1. Trimming removed 0 bases from V and 5 bases from J; junction bases left unmatched: 9. This CDR3 spans 17 amino acids. The V gene's germline CDR1 is SQVTM and CDR2 ANQGSEA.